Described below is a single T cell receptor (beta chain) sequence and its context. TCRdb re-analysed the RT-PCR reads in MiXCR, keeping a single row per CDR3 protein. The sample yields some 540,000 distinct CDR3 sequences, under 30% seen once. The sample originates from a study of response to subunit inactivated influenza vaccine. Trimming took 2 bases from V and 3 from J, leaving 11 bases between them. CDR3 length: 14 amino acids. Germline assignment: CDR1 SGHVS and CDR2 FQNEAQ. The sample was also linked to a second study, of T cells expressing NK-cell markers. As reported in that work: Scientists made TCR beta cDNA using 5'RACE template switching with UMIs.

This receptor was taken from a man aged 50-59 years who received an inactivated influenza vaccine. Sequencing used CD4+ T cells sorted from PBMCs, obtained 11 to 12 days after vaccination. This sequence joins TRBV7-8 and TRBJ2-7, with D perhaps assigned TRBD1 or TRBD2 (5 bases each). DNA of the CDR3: TGTGCCAGCAGCTTACTTCGGGACGGCTACGAGCAGTACTTC. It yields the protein CASSLLRDGYEQYF.